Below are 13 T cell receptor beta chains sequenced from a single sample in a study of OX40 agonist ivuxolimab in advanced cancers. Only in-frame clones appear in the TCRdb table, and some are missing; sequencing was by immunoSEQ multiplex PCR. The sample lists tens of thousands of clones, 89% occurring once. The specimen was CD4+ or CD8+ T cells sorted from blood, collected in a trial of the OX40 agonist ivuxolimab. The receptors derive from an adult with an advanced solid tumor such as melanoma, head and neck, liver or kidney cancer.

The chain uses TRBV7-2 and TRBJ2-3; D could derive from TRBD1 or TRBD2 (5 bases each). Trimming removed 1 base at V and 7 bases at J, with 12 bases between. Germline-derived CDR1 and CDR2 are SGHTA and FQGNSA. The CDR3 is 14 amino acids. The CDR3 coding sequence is TGTGCCAGCAGCTTAGGTGTGGGGGAGTATACGCAGTATTTT. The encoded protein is CASSLGVGEYTQYF.

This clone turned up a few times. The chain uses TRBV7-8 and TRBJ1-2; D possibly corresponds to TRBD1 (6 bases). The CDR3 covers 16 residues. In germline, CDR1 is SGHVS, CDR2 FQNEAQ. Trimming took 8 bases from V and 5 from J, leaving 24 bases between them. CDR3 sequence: CASGEGGGIRKYGYTF. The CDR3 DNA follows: TGTGCCAGCGGCGAAGGGGGGGGAATACGGAAGTATGGCTACACCTTC.

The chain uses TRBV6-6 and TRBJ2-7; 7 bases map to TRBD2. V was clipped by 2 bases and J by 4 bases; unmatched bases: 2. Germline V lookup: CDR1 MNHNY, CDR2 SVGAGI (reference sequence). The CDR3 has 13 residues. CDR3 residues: CASSYGRGYEQYF. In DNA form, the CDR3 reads TGTGCCAGCAGTTACGGGAGGGGTTACGAGCAGTACTTC.

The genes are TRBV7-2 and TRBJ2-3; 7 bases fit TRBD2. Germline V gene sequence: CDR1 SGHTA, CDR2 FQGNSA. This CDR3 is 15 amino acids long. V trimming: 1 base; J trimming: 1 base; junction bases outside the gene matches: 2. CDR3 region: CASSLGREGTDTQYF. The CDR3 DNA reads TGTGCCAGCAGCTTAGGACGGGAGGGCACAGATACGCAGTATTTT.

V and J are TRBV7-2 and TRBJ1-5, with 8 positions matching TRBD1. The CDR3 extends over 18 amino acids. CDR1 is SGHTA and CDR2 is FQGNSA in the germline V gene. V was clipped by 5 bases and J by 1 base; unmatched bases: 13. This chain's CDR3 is CASSPRRTGPLSNQPQHF. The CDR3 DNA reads TGTGCCAGCAGCCCTAGACGGACAGGGCCACTGAGCAATCAGCCCCAGCATTTT.

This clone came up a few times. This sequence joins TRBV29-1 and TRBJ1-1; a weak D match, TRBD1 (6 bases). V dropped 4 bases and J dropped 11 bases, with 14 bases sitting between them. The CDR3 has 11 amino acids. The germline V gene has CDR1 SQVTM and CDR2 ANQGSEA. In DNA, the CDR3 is TGCAGCGTTGTCAGGGGCGCTGGGGCTTTCTTT. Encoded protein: CSVVRGAGAFF.

The DNA of the CDR3 is TGTGCCAGCAGCCCACAAAGGTCCGGCGGTAGGGACTATGGCTACACCTTC. It is translated as CASSPQRSGGRDYGYTF. The chain employs TRBV11-2 and TRBJ1-2, with no clear D. The CDR3 extends over 17 amino acids. V gave up 5 bases and J gave up 3 bases, with 22 bases separating them. Germline lookup yields CDR1 SGHAT and CDR2 FQNNGV. The full variable domain, in which reference TRBV11-2 and TRBJ1-2 provide the parts outside the CDR3, is EAGVAQSPRYKIIEKRQSVAFWCNPISGHATLYWYQQILGQGPKLLIQFQNNGVVDDSQLPKDRFSAERLKGVDSTLKIQPAKLEDSAVYLCASSPQRSGGRDYGYTFGSGTRLTVV.

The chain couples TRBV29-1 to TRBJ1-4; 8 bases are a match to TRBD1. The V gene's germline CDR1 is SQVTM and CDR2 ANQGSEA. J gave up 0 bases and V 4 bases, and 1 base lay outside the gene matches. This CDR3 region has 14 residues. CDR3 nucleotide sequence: TGCAGCGTTGGGGGACAGGCAACTAATGAAAAACTGTTTTTT. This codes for CSVGGQATNEKLFF.

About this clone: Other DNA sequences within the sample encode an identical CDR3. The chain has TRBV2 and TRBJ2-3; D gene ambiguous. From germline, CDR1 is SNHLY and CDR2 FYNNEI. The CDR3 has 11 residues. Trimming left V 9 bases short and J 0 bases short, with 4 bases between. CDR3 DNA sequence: TGTGCCAGTTCTAGCACAGATACGCAGTATTTT. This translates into CASSSTDTQYF.

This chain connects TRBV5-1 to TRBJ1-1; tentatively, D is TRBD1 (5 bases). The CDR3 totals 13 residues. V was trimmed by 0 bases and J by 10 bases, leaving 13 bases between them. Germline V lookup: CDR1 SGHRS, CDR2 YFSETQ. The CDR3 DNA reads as TGCGCCAGCAGCTTGGTGGGACCCGATAGAGCTTTCTTT. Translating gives CASSLVGPDRAFF. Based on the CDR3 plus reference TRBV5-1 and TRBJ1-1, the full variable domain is KAGVTQTPRYLIKTRGQQVTLSCSPISGHRSVSWYQQTPGQGLQFLFEYFSETQRNKGNFPGRFSGRQFSNSRSEMNVSTLELGDSALYLCASSLVGPDRAFFGQGTRLTVV.

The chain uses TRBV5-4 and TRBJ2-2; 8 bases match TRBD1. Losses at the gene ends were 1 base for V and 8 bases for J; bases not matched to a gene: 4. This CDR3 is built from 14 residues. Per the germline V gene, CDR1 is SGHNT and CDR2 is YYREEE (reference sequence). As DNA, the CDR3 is TGTGCCAGCAGCTTGCAGGGGGCAGGAGGGGAGCTGTTTTTT. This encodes CASSLQGAGGELFF.

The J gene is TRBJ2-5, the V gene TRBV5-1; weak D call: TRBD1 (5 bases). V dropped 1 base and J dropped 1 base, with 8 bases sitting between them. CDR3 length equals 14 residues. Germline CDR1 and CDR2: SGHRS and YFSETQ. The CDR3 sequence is CASSLQGSQETQYF. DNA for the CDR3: TGCGCCAGCAGCTTGCAGGGAAGCCAAGAGACCCAGTACTTC.

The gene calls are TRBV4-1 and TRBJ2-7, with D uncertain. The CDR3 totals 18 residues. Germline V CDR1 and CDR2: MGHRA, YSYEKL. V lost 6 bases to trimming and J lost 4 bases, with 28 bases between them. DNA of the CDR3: TGCGCCAGCAGGAGGCGACGTCGGCCCCCACACATTAAATACGAGCAGTACTTC. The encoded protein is CASRRRRRPPHIKYEQYF.